This T cell receptor (beta chain) was sequenced for a study of preoperative IRX-2 immunotherapy in early breast cancer. After removal of 2 bases from V and 4 bases from J, the junction contained 3 bases not matched to a gene. CDR1 KGHSH and CDR2 LQKENI come from the germline V gene. The CDR3 length is 16 residues. Treatment denoted: preoperative locoregional IRX-2 cytokine immunotherapy. Patients received preoperative, locoregional IRX-2 cytokine immunotherapy in a phase Ib study. Repertoires were generated with immunoSEQ multiplex PCR, while TCRdb's copy carries only in-frame clones and drops some. The sample includes fewer than 25,000 clones, about 90% seen only once; the top ten take less than 35%.

The chain couples TRBV18 to TRBJ2-1; 12 nucleotides match TRBD2. This TCR derives from a human donor with breast cancer. The sequences come from tumor tissue, collected after IRX-2 immunotherapy. DNA for the CDR3: TGTGCCAGCTCACCAACTAGCGGGGGGCTTTACAATGAGCAGTTCTTC. Protein: CASSPTSGGLYNEQFF. The complete variable domain, with remaining parts taken from reference TRBV18 and TRBJ2-1, reads NAGVMQNPRHLVRRRGQEARLRCSPMKGHSHVYWYRQLPEEGLKFMVYLQKENIIDESGMPKERFSAEFPKEGPSILRIQQVVRGDSAAYFCASSPTSGGLYNEQFFGPGTRLTVL.